A single sample is the source of the 26 T cell receptor beta chains below, sequenced in a study of a mutant IDH1 vaccine in newly diagnosed glioma (dated by TCRdb to the early 2020s). For these TCRs, the target antigens are not known. The time point label of this sample denotes: week 35, safety follow-up. Each vaccine dose, consisting of 300 ug of a 20-mer mutant IDH1 peptide in Montanide, was administered subcutaneously with topical imiquimod. The method behind the library was the immunoSEQ multiplex PCR assay. In TCRdb, the immuneACCESS table is reduced to in-frame sequences with V and J assigned. These tables do not hold every clone; where another copy was compared, an unresolved V gene accounts for under half, and the others remain unexplained. Present in this sample are around 69,000 clones, roughly 86% of which were seen just once. Of the sample, more than 1.5% falls within the top ten clones.

The sequencing used PBMCs, collected from a glioma patient whose treatment included an IDH1 peptide vaccine. These receptors came from a man between 25 and 39 years old with glioma.

This clone has only a few counts. The CDR3 sequence: CASSPPGLSGRKEQYF. Here the CDR3 DNA reads TGTGCCAGCAGTCCGCCCGGACTTAGCGGGAGGAAAGAGCAGTACTTC. The rearrangement joins TRBV27 to TRBJ2-7, with TRBD2 matching 10 bases. The CDR3 spans 16 residues. The V and J ends lost 5 bases and 7 bases, in that order; junction bases with no gene match: 14. The V gene's germline CDR1 is MNHEY and CDR2 SMNVEV (reference sequence).

This clone came up once. This chain joins TRBV28 and TRBJ2-5; no definite D call. V was cut by 5 bases and J by 4 bases, with 8 bases left in between. Germline CDR1 MDHEN, CDR2 SYDVKM. The CDR3 contains 12 residues. Written as DNA, the CDR3 is TGTGCCAGCAGTACGGGTGCAGAGACCCAGTACTTC. Amino acids: CASSTGAETQYF.

As concerns this clone: In the same sample, other DNA sequences code for this CDR3. This chain links TRBV29-1 with TRBJ1-1, with 9 bases identical to TRBD1. Germline assignment: CDR1 SQVTM and CDR2 ANQGSEA. With V trimmed by 1 base and J by 11 bases, 5 bases remained unmatched. This CDR3 comprises 12 residues. CDR3 protein: CSVEAPGTGAFF. The DNA of the CDR3 is TGCAGCGTTGAAGCGCCCGGGACAGGGGCTTTCTTT.

The rearrangement uses TRBV6-6 and TRBJ1-2; D gene ambiguous. The CDR3 loop spans 14 amino acids. Trimming took off 0 bases at V and 8 bases at J, with 13 bases between the two ends. Germline V CDR1 and CDR2: MNHNY, SVGAGI (reference sequence). CDR3 bases: TGTGCCAGCAGTTACTCGAACCTCCCCGACGGCTACACCTTC. It encodes CASSYSNLPDGYTF.

The gene calls are TRBV9 and TRBJ1-4; D remains unclear. Germline CDR1 and CDR2: SGDLS and YYNGEE. This CDR3 is 14 amino acids long. Trimming cost V 0 bases and J 3 bases, with 6 bases left between them. CDR3 bases: TGTGCCAGCAGCGTAGGCGGAGCTAATGAAAAACTGTTTTTT. This codes for CASSVGGANEKLFF. Full variable domain (rest looked up from reference TRBV9 and TRBJ1-4): DSGVTQTPKHLITATGQRVTLRCSPRSGDLSVYWYQQSLDQGLQFLIQYYNGEERAKGNILERFSAQQFPDLHSELNLSSLELGDSALYFCASSVGGANEKLFFGSGTQLSVL.

The chain combines TRBV5-4 with TRBJ2-5, with 7 positions matching TRBD2. Unmatched junction bases numbered 3, after V lost 2 bases and J lost 5 bases. This CDR3 comprises 13 residues. Per the germline V gene, CDR1 is SGHNT and CDR2 is YYREEE (reference sequence). This chain's CDR3 is CASSFAGDETQYF. Here the CDR3 DNA reads TGTGCCAGCAGCTTCGCGGGGGACGAGACCCAGTACTTC.

The rearrangement joins TRBV28 to TRBJ2-3, with TRBD2 matching 11 bases. The CDR3 has 19 residues. Germline-derived CDR1 and CDR2 are MDHEN and SYDVKM. J was trimmed by 3 bases and V by 6 bases; bases with no gene match: 17. DNA for the CDR3: TGTGCCAGCAGCCATGAGATAGCGGGAGGGCAAAGATGGACAGATACGCAGTATTTT. Its protein is CASSHEIAGGQRWTDTQYF.

This clone was detected once. The J gene is TRBJ1-5, the V gene TRBV30; D might be TRBD1 (5 bases). CDR1 and CDR2 (germline): GTSNPN, SVGIG (reference sequence). CDR3 length equals 16 residues. V lost 4 bases to trimming and J lost 3 bases, with 19 bases between them. The CDR3 loop reads CAWKMGGILNNQPQHF. The CDR3 region has the DNA TGTGCCTGGAAGATGGGGGGTATTTTAAACAATCAGCCCCAGCATTTT.

The rearrangement uses TRBV5-5 and TRBJ1-2; TRBD1 is a possible D gene (5 bases). V was pared by 0 bases and J by 8 bases, with 20 bases between. The CDR3 length is 16 residues. CDR1 SGHKS and CDR2 YYEKEE come from the germline V gene (reference sequence). DNA for the CDR3: TGTGCCAGCAGCTTGGTTCCAGGGATATATGACGGAGGCTACACCTTC. Protein sequence: CASSLVPGIYDGGYTF.

This clone was recorded a few times. The rearrangement links TRBV10-2 to TRBJ1-5; maybe TRBD1 (5 bases). V was clipped by 3 bases and J by 11 bases, with 14 bases between them. The CDR3 totals 13 residues. CDR1 and CDR2 (germline): WSHSY, SAAADI. The CDR3: CASSENTLGAQHF. Written as DNA, the CDR3 is TGCGCCAGCAGTGAAAACACCCTGGGGGCCCAGCATTTT.

The genes are TRBV7-3 and TRBJ2-2; no firm D call. The CDR3 runs 12 residues. Germline CDR1 reads SGHTA; CDR2 reads FQGTGA. Trimming took off 1 base at V and 6 bases at J, with 3 bases between the two ends. The CDR3 DNA follows: TGTGCCAGCAGCTTAATCCCCGGGGAGCTGTTTTTT. It encodes CASSLIPGELFF. The complete variable domain, with remaining parts taken from reference TRBV7-3 and TRBJ2-2, reads GAGVSQTPSNKVTEKGKYVELRCDPISGHTALYWYRQSLGQGPEFLIYFQGTGAADDSGLPNDRFFAVRPEGSVSTLKIQRTERGDSAVYLCASSLIPGELFFGEGSRLTVL.

This chain joins TRBV30 and TRBJ1-2, with D perhaps matching TRBD1 (6 bases). Germline V gene data show CDR1 as GTSNPN and CDR2 as SVGIG (reference sequence). The CDR3 contains 13 residues. The V end lost 2 bases, the J end lost 8 bases, and 15 bases lay between the germline ends. The CDR3 sequence is CAWSWTEKEGYTF. CDR3 DNA sequence: TGTGCCTGGAGTTGGACAGAGAAAGAAGGCTACACCTTC.

V and J are TRBV7-6 and TRBJ1-3; TRBD1 matches at 9 bases. Germline CDR1 SGHVS, CDR2 FNYEAQ. This CDR3 is built from 15 residues. J lost 2 bases, V lost 5 bases, and 4 bases had no gene match. The CDR3 coding sequence is TGTGCCAGCAGCCCCGGGACAGGGACTGGAAACACCATATATTTT. It translates to CASSPGTGTGNTIYF.

V and J are TRBV6-1 and TRBJ2-4; 8 nucleotides line up with TRBD2. Germline V gene lookup returns CDR1 MNHNS and CDR2 SASEGT. V dropped 4 bases and J dropped 5; count of bases not matched to a gene: 7. The CDR3 is 15 residues long. The CDR3 sequence: CASSARRGAENIQYF. As DNA, the CDR3 is TGTGCCAGCAGTGCCAGGCGGGGGGCTGAAAACATTCAGTACTTC.

This sequence joins TRBV11-3 and TRBJ2-2; 9 bases fit TRBD1. The trim removed 4 bases at V and 4 bases at J, leaving 7 bases unmatched. This CDR3 is built from 16 residues. Looked up from germline, CDR1 is SGHNT and CDR2 is YENEEA. The CDR3: CASSSRTGVGTGELFF. DNA for the CDR3: TGTGCCAGCAGCTCCAGGACAGGGGTTGGCACCGGGGAGCTGTTTTTT. The full variable domain, its missing parts supplied by reference TRBV11-3 and TRBJ2-2, is EAGVVQSPRYKIIEKKQPVAFWCNPISGHNTLYWYLQNLGQGPELLIRYENEEAVDDSQLPKDRFSAERLKGVDSTLKIQPAELGDSAVYLCASSSRTGVGTGELFFGEGSRLTVL.

The sample holds a few counts of this clone. The chain recombines TRBV27 with TRBJ2-7; 14 bases align to TRBD2. This CDR3 contains 15 residues. Germline-derived CDR1 and CDR2 are MNHEY and SMNVEV (reference sequence). V trimming: 7 bases; J trimming: 6 bases; junction bases outside the gene matches: 8. The CDR3 coding sequence is TGTGCCAGCACTCGCGCCGGGACTAGCGGGAGCGAGCAGTACTTC. The encoded protein is CASTRAGTSGSEQYF.

The chain combines TRBV19 with TRBJ2-5, with 12 bases matching TRBD1. V was clipped by 3 bases and J by 5 bases; unmatched bases: 7. CDR1 and CDR2 from the germline V gene are LNHDA and SQIVND (reference sequence). The CDR3 is 16 amino acids. The CDR3 is CASSMPGTGGGETQYF. As DNA, the CDR3 is TGTGCCAGTAGTATGCCGGGGACAGGGGGCGGGGAGACCCAGTACTTC.

The V gene is TRBV20-1, the J gene TRBJ2-5; D possibly corresponds to TRBD1 (6 bases). The CDR3 sequence is 11 residues long. Trimming took 5 bases from V and 2 from J, leaving 6 bases between them. Germline CDR1 is DFQATT and CDR2 is SNEGSKA (reference sequence). The CDR3 region has the DNA TGCAGTGCTGGACAGCAAGAGACCCAGTACTTC. It specifies CSAGQQETQYF.

The table lists this clone with a count of one. The chain links TRBV4-1 to TRBJ2-7; weak D call: TRBD1 (5 bases). The CDR3 is 14 amino acids. The germline V and J ends were trimmed by 4 bases and 2 bases, with 12 bases remaining between them. From germline, CDR1 is MGHRA and CDR2 YSYEKL. The CDR3 loop reads CASSPARGPYEQYF. Written as DNA, the CDR3 is TGCGCCAGCAGCCCAGCAAGGGGCCCCTACGAGCAGTACTTC.

The chain employs TRBV6-6 and TRBJ1-3; maybe TRBD1 (5 bases). The germline V gene has CDR1 MNHNY and CDR2 SVGAGI (reference sequence). This CDR3 has 16 amino acids. V was clipped by 1 base and J by 0 bases, with 10 bases between them. CDR3 loop: CASSYLGGSSGNTIYF. The CDR3 coding sequence is TGTGCCAGCAGTTACTTGGGGGGGAGCTCTGGAAACACCATATATTTT.

With respect to this clone: An end of the junction does not agree with germline; a read error may underlie this. V and J are TRBV5-6 and TRBJ2-7, with 7 bases identical to TRBD2. The CDR3 covers 11 residues. CDR1 SGHDT and CDR2 YYEEEE come from the germline V gene. CDR3 coding DNA: TGTGCCAGCAGCTCCGAGGGAGGGTGGATCTTC. It is translated as CASSSEGGWIF.

This clone was detected a few times. The rearrangement links TRBV5-1 to TRBJ2-7; 8 bases map to TRBD2. The germline V gene encodes CDR1 SGHRS and CDR2 YFSETQ. V shed 4 bases, J shed 10 bases, and the junction held 7 bases outside the gene matches. The CDR3 covers 12 residues. CDR3 in DNA: TGCGCCAGCAGCCCGGCTGGACTAGCCCAGTACTTC. Translated: CASSPAGLAQYF.

This clone was counted a few times. The genes are TRBV30 and TRBJ1-2; D possibly corresponds to TRBD1 (5 bases). Germline assignment: CDR1 GTSNPN and CDR2 SVGIG (reference sequence). CDR3 size: 15 residues. V dropped 0 bases and J dropped 6 bases, with 17 bases sitting between them. CDR3 nucleotides: TGTGCCTGGAGTGTACCGACTCAGGGCGTGGATGGCTACACCTTC. This encodes CAWSVPTQGVDGYTF.

The chain recombines TRBV7-6 with TRBJ2-3, with 7 bases fitting TRBD2. Losses at the gene ends were 3 bases for V and 5 bases for J; bases not matched to a gene: 8. CDR1 and CDR2 (germline): SGHVS, FNYEAQ. CDR3 size: 15 residues. This chain's CDR3 is CASSFRAGREDTQYF. The DNA of the CDR3 is TGTGCCAGCAGCTTTAGGGCAGGGAGGGAAGATACGCAGTATTTT.

The chain employs TRBV19 and TRBJ1-5; no reliable D call. With 4 bases removed from V and 6 bases from J, the gap between germline ends came to 13 bases. The germline V gene has CDR1 LNHDA and CDR2 SQIVND (reference sequence). The CDR3 contains 14 residues. The CDR3 region is CASSSLRPGQPQHF. CDR3 nucleotide sequence: TGTGCCAGTAGTAGCCTGCGACCGGGTCAGCCCCAGCATTTT.

The chain carries TRBV30 and TRBJ2-2; D is uncertain. Germline lookup yields CDR1 GTSNPN and CDR2 SVGIG (reference sequence). The CDR3 loop spans 13 amino acids. With 0 bases removed from V and 3 bases from J, the gap between germline ends came to 5 bases. The CDR3 protein is CAWSVRDTGELFF. The CDR3 DNA follows: TGTGCCTGGAGTGTAAGGGACACCGGGGAGCTGTTTTTT.